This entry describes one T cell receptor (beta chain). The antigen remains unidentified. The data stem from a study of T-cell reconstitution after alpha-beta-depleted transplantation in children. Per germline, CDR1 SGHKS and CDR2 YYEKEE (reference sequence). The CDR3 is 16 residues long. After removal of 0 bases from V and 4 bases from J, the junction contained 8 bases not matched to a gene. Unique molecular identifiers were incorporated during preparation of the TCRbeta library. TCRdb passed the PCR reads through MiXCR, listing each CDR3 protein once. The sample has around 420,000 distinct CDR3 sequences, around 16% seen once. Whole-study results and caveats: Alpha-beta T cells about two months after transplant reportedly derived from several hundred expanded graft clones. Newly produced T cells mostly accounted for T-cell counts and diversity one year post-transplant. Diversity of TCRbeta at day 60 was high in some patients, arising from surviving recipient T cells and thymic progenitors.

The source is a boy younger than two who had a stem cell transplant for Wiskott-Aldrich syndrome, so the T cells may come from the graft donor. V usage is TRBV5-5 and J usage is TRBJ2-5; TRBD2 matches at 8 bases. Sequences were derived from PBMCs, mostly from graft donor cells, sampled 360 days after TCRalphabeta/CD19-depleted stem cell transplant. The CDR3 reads CASSLAGGTQGETQYF. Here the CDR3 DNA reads TGTGCCAGCAGCTTGGCGGGGGGGACACAGGGAGAGACCCAGTACTTC.